A single sample gave rise to the 23 T cell receptor beta chains below, sequenced in a study of blood T cells in healthy people across ages. Using a J-beta primer mix together with a sample-barcoded 5' primer, a second PCR was run for roughly 6 to 11 cycles. TCRdb re-called the 5' RACE reads through MiXCR, storing one row per CDR3 protein. The sample lists approximately 1.5 million distinct CDR3 sequences; approximately 39% were seen once. The sequenced sample was blood. The receptors originated from a woman under 30 in good health.

In this sample, this clonotype turned up a few times. V and J are TRBV11-2 and TRBJ2-7; no clear D gene. The CDR3 spans 12 residues. Germline CDR1 is SGHAT and CDR2 is FQNNGV. Trimming took 5 bases from V and 6 from J, leaving 11 bases between them. CDR3 loop: CASSRRQSEQYF. For the CDR3, the DNA is TGTGCCAGCAGCCGACGTCAGAGCGAGCAGTACTTC.

The rearrangement joins TRBV7-9 to TRBJ2-7, with TRBD2 matching 7 bases. Germline V gene data show CDR1 as SEHNR and CDR2 as FQNEAQ (reference sequence). The CDR3 is 14 residues long. With 5 bases clipped from V and 5 bases from J, the junction kept 9 bases outside the gene matches. The CDR3: CASSPRASGDEQYF. The CDR3 coding sequence is TGTGCCAGCAGCCCGAGGGCTAGCGGAGACGAGCAGTACTTC. The entire variable domain, with the rest obtained from reference TRBV7-9 and TRBJ2-7, is as follows: DTGVSQNPRHKITKRGQNVTFRCDPISEHNRLYWYRQTLGQGPEFLTYFQNEAQLEKSRLLSDRFSAERPKGSFSTLEIQRTEQGDSAMYLCASSPRASGDEQYFGPGTRLTVT.

V and J are TRBV10-3 and TRBJ2-2; 9 bases line up with TRBD1. The CDR3 has 15 amino acids. Germline values: CDR1 ENHRY, CDR2 SYGVKD. Germline trimming cut 7 bases from V and 0 bases from J; bases unmatched to any gene: 3. The CDR3: CAIKGQGANTGELFF. The CDR3 bases are TGTGCCATCAAGGGACAGGGAGCGAACACCGGGGAGCTGTTTTTT.

To note about this clonotype: One end of the junction does not line up with germline, which may come from a read error. The genes are TRBV24-1 and TRBJ2-6, with TRBD1 identical over 7 bases. CDR1 is KGHDR, CDR2 SFDVKD, per germline. The CDR3 is 19 amino acids. The CDR3 DNA sequence: TGTGCCACCTTCGGGGACAGCGCAAACACGTCGCAAGGGGCCAACGTCCGGACTTTC. It is translated as CATFGDSANTSQGANVRTF.

This clonotype was observed a few times. The V and J genes are TRBV3-1 and TRBJ1-5; no reliable D call. CDR3 length equals 16 residues. CDR1 and CDR2 (germline): LGHDT, YNNKEL (reference sequence). Trimming cost V 1 base and J 2 bases, with 12 bases left between them. The CDR3 region is CASSQGSGRRNQPQHF. CDR3 coding DNA: TGTGCCAGCAGCCAAGGTTCCGGCAGGCGCAATCAGCCCCAGCATTTT.

This chain links TRBV7-9 with TRBJ2-7; D call uncertain. Trimming removed 2 bases from V and 2 bases from J, with 16 bases in between. The CDR3 contains 16 residues. Per the germline V gene, CDR1 is SEHNR and CDR2 is FQNEAQ (reference sequence). In DNA form, the CDR3 reads TGTGCCAGCAGCTTAATTCAACAAATTGCCCCCTACGAGCAGTACTTC. Its translation: CASSLIQQIAPYEQYF.

The chain recombines TRBV20-1 with TRBJ1-4, with D maybe TRBD1 (6 bases). V shed 6 bases and J shed 0 bases, with 8 bases lying between them. Per germline, CDR1 DFQATT and CDR2 SNEGSKA (reference sequence). The CDR3 totals 13 residues. CDR3 nucleotides: TGCAGTGCCGGACAGTCAACTAATGAAAAACTGTTTTTT. It yields the protein CSAGQSTNEKLFF.

The CDR3 loop reads CASSPRPTSTDTQYF. CDR3 nucleotide sequence: TGTGCCAGCAGTCCGAGACCCACTAGCACAGATACGCAGTATTTT. This chain links TRBV2 with TRBJ2-3, with no clear D. Deletions cut 5 bases from V and 0 bases from J, with 12 bases between. This CDR3 has 15 amino acids. Germline values: CDR1 SNHLY, CDR2 FYNNEI.

The table lists this clonotype with a few counts. A read error is possible here, since a much larger clone lies one base away. The chain uses TRBV28 and TRBJ2-1; 9 bases line up with TRBD2. The J call is in doubt because the DNA end fits TRBJ2-7 better. Per the germline V gene, CDR1 is MDHEN and CDR2 is SYDVKM. CDR3 length: 15 residues. This chain's CDR3 is CASSFSGSSYNEQYF. CDR3 nucleotides: TGTGCCAGCAGCTTTAGCGGGAGCTCCTACAATGAGCAGTACTTC.

On this clonotype itself: Since a much larger clone is just one base distant, this may be a read error. V usage is TRBV29-1 and J usage is TRBJ2-1; TRBD2 might be the D (5 bases). The CDR3 contains 15 residues. Germline loops: CDR1 SQVTM, CDR2 ANQGSEA. V dropped 5 bases and J dropped 6 bases, with 20 bases sitting between them. The CDR3 here is CSVNRFGVFVNEQFF. CDR3 nucleotide sequence: TGCAGCGTTAACCGGTTCGGGGTCTTCGTCAATGAGCAGTTCTTC.

The rearrangement uses TRBV7-2 and TRBJ2-1; TRBD1 aligns across 7 bases. The CDR3 is made up of 16 amino acids. The germline V gene has CDR1 SGHTA and CDR2 FQGNSA. The trim removed 1 base at V and 2 bases at J, leaving 5 bases unmatched. CDR3 in DNA: TGTGCCAGCAGCTTAGGGGGTGGGACAGCCTACAATGAGCAGTTCTTC. It is translated as CASSLGGGTAYNEQFF.

This chain links TRBV7-9 with TRBJ1-1; tentatively, D is TRBD1 (5 bases). Trimming took 5 bases from V and 1 from J, leaving 14 bases between them. The CDR3 sequence is 15 residues long. Per the germline V gene, CDR1 is SEHNR and CDR2 is FQNEAQ (reference sequence). Written as DNA, the CDR3 is TGTGCCAGCAGCCCTTGGTCCCAGGGGAACACTGAAGCTTTCTTT. Residues: CASSPWSQGNTEAFF.

The chain uses TRBV29-1 and TRBJ1-6; TRBD1 agrees at 8 bases. The CDR3 spans 16 residues. After removal of 6 bases from V and 5 bases from J, the junction contained 12 bases not matched to a gene. Germline lookup yields CDR1 SQVTM and CDR2 ANQGSEA. The CDR3: CSVDRDISLNNSPLHF. The DNA for the CDR3 is TGCAGCGTGGACAGGGATATCTCACTTAATAATTCACCCCTCCACTTT. Variable domain in full (rest from reference TRBV29-1 and TRBJ1-6): SAVISQKPSRDICQRGTSLTIQCQVDSQVTMMFWYRQQPGQSLTLIATANQGSEATYESGFVIDKFPISRPNLTFSTLTVSNMSPEDSSIYLCSVDRDISLNNSPLHFGNGTRLTVT.

The chain couples TRBV7-2 to TRBJ1-2; D unclear. The CDR3 has 13 amino acids. V was trimmed by 5 bases and J by 5 bases, leaving 12 bases between them. Looked up from germline, CDR1 is SGHTA and CDR2 is FQGNSA. CDR3 nucleotides: TGTGCCAGCAGCCCGCTTCCGAGGTATGGCTACACCTTC. As protein: CASSPLPRYGYTF. The full variable domain, rest sourced from reference TRBV7-2 and TRBJ1-2, is GAGVSQSPSNKVTEKGKDVELRCDPISGHTALYWYRQSLGQGLEFLIYFQGNSAPDKSGLPSDRFSAERTGGSVSTLTIQRTQQEDSAVYLCASSPLPRYGYTFGSGTRLTVV.

This clonotype has ten or more counts. V is TRBV12-3 or TRBV12-4 and J is TRBJ2-5, with D unresolved. This CDR3 contains 14 residues. V was trimmed by 3 bases and J by 0 bases, leaving 8 bases between them. CDR3 loop: CASSFTMYQETQYF. DNA of the CDR3: TGTGCCAGCAGTTTCACTATGTACCAAGAGACCCAGTACTTC.

The CDR3 is CGPVLGNEQFF. The CDR3 region has the DNA TGCGGCCCTGTACTGGGGAATGAGCAGTTCTTC. The chain joins TRBV29-1 to TRBJ2-1; D remains unclear. The CDR3 spans 11 residues. Germline V gene lookup returns CDR1 SQVTM and CDR2 ANQGSEA.

This clonotype has just a few counts. The gene calls are TRBV12-3 or TRBV12-4 and TRBJ2-3; D may be TRBD2 (5 bases). The ends were cut back, 5 bases at V and 2 bases at J, with 11 bases in the middle. The CDR3 is 14 residues long. The CDR3 region is CASSPSRATDTQYF. The CDR3 nucleotides read TGTGCCAGCAGTCCGTCGAGGGCCACAGATACGCAGTATTTT.

The V call is TRBV29-1, the J call TRBJ2-3; TRBD1 agrees at 9 bases. The CDR3 has 14 residues. With V trimmed by 8 bases and J by 4 bases, 10 bases remained unmatched. Germline V gene data show CDR1 as SQVTM and CDR2 as ANQGSEA. The CDR3 bases are TGCAGCACATTCCGGGACAGGGCTGCAGATACGCAGTATTTT. This translates into CSTFRDRAADTQYF.

The chain couples TRBV7-2 to TRBJ2-3; D gene ambiguous. Trimming took 2 bases from V and 3 from J, leaving 15 bases between them. CDR1 is SGHTA, CDR2 FQGNSA, per germline. The CDR3 is 16 residues long. CDR3 sequence reads: CASSLSAPSTTDTQYF. The CDR3 coding sequence is TGTGCCAGCAGCTTATCTGCCCCCTCGACGACAGATACGCAGTATTTT.

V and J are TRBV4-3 and TRBJ1-2; no firm D call. Trimming stripped 0 bases from V and 2 bases from J, with 10 bases between. CDR3 length: 15 residues. CDR1 and CDR2 from the germline V gene are LGHNA and YSLEER. CDR3 loop: CASSQDRRGNYGYTF. The CDR3 DNA reads as TGCGCCAGCAGCCAAGATAGGCGTGGCAACTATGGCTACACCTTC.

The chain recombines TRBV10-3 with TRBJ2-1; 9 bases are a match to TRBD2. The ends lost 3 bases at V and 4 bases at J; junction bases unmatched: 10. The V gene's germline CDR1 is ENHRY and CDR2 SYGVKD. CDR3 length equals 17 residues. The CDR3, as DNA: TGTGCCATCAGTGATAATAGCGGGGGCCTCTATTACAATGAGCAGTTCTTC. Translated: CAISDNSGGLYYNEQFF.

The chain uses TRBV5-1 and TRBJ2-1; TRBD2 agrees at 9 bases. The germline CDR1 and CDR2 sequences are SGHRS and YFSETQ. Trimming cost V 4 bases and J 0 bases; bases outside gene matches: 14. CDR3 length: 19 residues. CDR3 bases: TGCGCCAGCAGCCGTCCTCGGGCTAGCGGGACCAGCTCCTACAATGAGCAGTTCTTC. Translation gives CASSRPRASGTSSYNEQFF.

V usage is TRBV6-2 or TRBV6-3 and J usage is TRBJ2-4; no firm D call. The J call may not be correct, given that the DNA end is closer to TRBJ2-7. Germline CDR1 reads MNHEY; CDR2 reads SVGEGT. CDR3 length: 12 residues. The CDR3 sequence: CASRHEFYEQYF. CDR3 nucleotide sequence: TGTGCCAGCAGGCATGAATTCTACGAGCAGTACTTC.